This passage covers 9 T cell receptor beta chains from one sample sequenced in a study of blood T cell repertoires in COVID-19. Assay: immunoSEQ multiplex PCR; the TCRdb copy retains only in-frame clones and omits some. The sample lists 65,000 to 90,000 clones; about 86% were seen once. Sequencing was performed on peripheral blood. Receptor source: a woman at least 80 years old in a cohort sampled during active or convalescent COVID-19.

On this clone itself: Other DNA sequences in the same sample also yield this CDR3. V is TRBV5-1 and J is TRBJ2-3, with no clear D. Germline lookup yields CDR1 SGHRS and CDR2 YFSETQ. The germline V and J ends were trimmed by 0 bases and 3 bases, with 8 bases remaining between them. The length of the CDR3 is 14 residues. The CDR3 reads CASSLGLSTDTQYF. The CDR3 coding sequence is TGCGCCAGCAGCTTGGGACTGTCGACAGATACGCAGTATTTT.

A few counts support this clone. The CDR3 DNA sequence: TGCGCCAGCAGTGTCGAACAGGGAGAATCAGAGGTCCACTTT. Protein product: CASSVEQGESEVHF. This chain uses TRBV10-1 with TRBJ1-6; tentatively, D is TRBD1 (6 bases). The germline V and J ends were trimmed by 4 bases and 17 bases, with 21 bases remaining between them. The germline CDR1 and CDR2 sequences are WNHNN and SYGVQD (reference sequence). The CDR3 runs 14 residues.

CDR3 sequence: CASSLLAGVINEQFF. As DNA, the CDR3 is TGTGCCAGCAGCTTACTAGCGGGAGTGATTAATGAGCAGTTCTTC. This chain joins TRBV11-2 and TRBJ2-1; 10 positions agree with TRBD2. V dropped 2 bases and J dropped 7; count of bases not matched to a gene: 5. The germline V gene has CDR1 SGHAT and CDR2 FQNNGV. The CDR3 sequence is 15 residues long.

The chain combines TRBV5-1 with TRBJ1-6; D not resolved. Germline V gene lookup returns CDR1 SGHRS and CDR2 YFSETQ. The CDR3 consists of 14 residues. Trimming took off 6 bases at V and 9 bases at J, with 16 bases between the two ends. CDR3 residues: CASMAGGRASPLHF. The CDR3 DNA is TGCGCCAGCATGGCGGGAGGAAGGGCTTCACCCCTCCACTTT.

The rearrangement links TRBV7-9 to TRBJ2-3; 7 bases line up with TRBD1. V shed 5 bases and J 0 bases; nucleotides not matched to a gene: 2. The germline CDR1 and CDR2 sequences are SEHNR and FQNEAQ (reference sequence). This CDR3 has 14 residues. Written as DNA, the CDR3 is TGTGCCAGCAGCCCGGGACAGAGCACAGATACGCAGTATTTT. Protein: CASSPGQSTDTQYF. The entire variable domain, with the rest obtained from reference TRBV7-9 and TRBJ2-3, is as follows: DTGVSQNPRHKITKRGQNVTFRCDPISEHNRLYWYRQTLGQGPEFLTYFQNEAQLEKSRLLSDRFSAERPKGSFSTLEIQRTEQGDSAMYLCASSPGQSTDTQYFGPGTRLTVL.

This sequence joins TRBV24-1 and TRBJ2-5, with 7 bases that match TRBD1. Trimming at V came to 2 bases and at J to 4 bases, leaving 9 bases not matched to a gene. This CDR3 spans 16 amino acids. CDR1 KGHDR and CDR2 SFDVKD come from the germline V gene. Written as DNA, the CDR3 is TGTGCCACCAGTGATTCCCTGACAGGGCCGCGAGAGACCCAGTACTTC. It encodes CATSDSLTGPRETQYF.

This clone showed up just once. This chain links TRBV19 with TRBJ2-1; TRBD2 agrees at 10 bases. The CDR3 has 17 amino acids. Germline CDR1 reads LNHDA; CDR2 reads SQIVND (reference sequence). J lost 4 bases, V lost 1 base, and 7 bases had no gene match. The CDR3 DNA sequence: TGTGCCAGTAGTATAGTAGGGCTAGCGGGAGCATACAATGAGCAGTTCTTC. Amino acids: CASSIVGLAGAYNEQFF.

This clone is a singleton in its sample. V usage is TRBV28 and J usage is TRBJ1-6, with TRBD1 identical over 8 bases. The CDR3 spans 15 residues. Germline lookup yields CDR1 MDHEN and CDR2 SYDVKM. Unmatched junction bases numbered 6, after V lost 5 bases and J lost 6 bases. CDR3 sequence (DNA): TGTGCCAGCAGTACTCCGGGACAGGCTAATTCACCCCTCCACTTT. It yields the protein CASSTPGQANSPLHF.

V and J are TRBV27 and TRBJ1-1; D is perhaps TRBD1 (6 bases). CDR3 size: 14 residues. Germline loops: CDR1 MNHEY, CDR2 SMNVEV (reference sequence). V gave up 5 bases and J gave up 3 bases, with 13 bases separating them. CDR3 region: CASSRTGGHTEAFF. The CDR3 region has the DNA TGTGCCAGCAGTCGAACCGGGGGGCACACTGAAGCTTTCTTT.